This T cell receptor (beta chain) originates from a study of blood T cell repertoires in COVID-19. Study details: Researchers got acute and convalescent COVID-19 samples from the United States, Italy and Spain. The analysed material was cDNA or gDNA that came from T cells, B-cell-depleted T cells, or PBMCs.

This clone was seen a single time. Assay: immunoSEQ multiplex PCR; the TCRdb copy retains only in-frame clones and omits some. This table holds approximately 49,000 clones, approximately 87% found once. The sample comprised peripheral blood. The TCR sequence derives from a man between 45 and 60 years old with acute or convalescent COVID-19.

CDR3 residues: CASSVSGRVGWETQYF. CDR3 nucleotides: TGTGCCAGCAGCGTCAGCGGGAGGGTTGGATGGGAGACCCAGTACTTC. V is TRBV9 and J is TRBJ2-5; TRBD2 matches at 10 bases. CDR1 SGDLS and CDR2 YYNGEE come from the germline V gene. With 2 bases clipped from V and 5 bases from J, the junction kept 9 bases outside the gene matches. This CDR3 has 16 residues.